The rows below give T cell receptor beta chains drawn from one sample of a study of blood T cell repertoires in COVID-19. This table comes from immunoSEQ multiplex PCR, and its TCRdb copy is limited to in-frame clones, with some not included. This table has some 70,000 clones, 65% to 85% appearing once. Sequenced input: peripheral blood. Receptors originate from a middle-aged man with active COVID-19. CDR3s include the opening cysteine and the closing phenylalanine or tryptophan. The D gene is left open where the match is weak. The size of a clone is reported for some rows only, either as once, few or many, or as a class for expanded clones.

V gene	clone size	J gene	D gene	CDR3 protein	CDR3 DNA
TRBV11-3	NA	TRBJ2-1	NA	CASSPPGLPGGEQFF	TGTGCCAGCAGCCCCCCGGGACTCCCCGGGGGTGAGCAGTTCTTC
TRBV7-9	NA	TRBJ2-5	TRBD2	CASSSRTSGGYLRAETQYF	TGTGCCAGCAGCTCTAGGACCAGCGGGGGCTACCTTAGGGCGGAGACCCAGTACTTC
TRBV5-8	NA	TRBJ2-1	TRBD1	CASSWDRAYNEQFF	TGTGCCAGCAGCTGGGACAGAGCCTACAATGAGCAGTTCTTC
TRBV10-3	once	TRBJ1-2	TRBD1	CAISGDRRIYGYTF	TGTGCCATCAGTGGGGACAGGCGGATCTATGGCTACACCTTC
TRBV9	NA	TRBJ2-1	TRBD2	CASSVLAGGPRVEQFF	TGTGCCAGCAGCGTGTTAGCGGGAGGGCCCCGGGTTGAGCAGTTCTTC
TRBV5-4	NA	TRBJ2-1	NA	CASSLGTDSDNEQFF	TGTGCCAGCAGCTTGGGGACGGACAGTGACAATGAGCAGTTCTTC
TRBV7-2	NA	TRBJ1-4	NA	CASSYGGWENEKLFF	TGTGCCAGCAGTTACGGGGGGTGGGAGAATGAAAAACTGTTTTTT
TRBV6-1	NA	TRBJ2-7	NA	CASSDVFGYYEQYF	TGTGCCAGCAGTGATGTTTTCGGTTACTACGAGCAGTACTTC
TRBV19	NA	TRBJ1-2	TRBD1	CASTPGQSTGYGYTF	TGTGCCAGTACACCGGGACAGTCAACCGGATATGGCTACACCTTC
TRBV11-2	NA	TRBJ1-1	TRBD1	CASSFSGGAFF	TGTGCCAGCAGCTTTTCAGGGGGAGCTTTCTTT
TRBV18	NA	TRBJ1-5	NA	CASSPGGGSPGNQPQHF	TGTGCCAGCTCACCAGGGGGGGGCTCTCCCGGCAATCAGCCCCAGCATTTT
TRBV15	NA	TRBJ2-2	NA	CATSRGGRGTGELFF	TGTGCCACCAGCAGGGGGGGGCGAGGCACCGGGGAGCTGTTTTTT
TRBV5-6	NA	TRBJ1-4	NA	CASSAQGATNEKLFF	TGTGCCAGCAGCGCACAGGGTGCCACTAATGAAAAACTGTTTTTT
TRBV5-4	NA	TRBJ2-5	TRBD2	CASSLGLAGAGETQYF	TGTGCCAGCAGCTTAGGGCTAGCGGGGGCCGGGGAGACCCAGTACTTC
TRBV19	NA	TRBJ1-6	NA	CASSIPGGPLHF	TGTGCCAGTAGTATCCCCGGGGGACCCCTCCACTTT
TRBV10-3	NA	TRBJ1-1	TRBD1	CAISGKQGMNTEAFF	TGTGCCATCAGTGGCAAACAGGGGATGAACACTGAAGCTTTCTTT
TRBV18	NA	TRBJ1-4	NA	CASSPLNREKLFF	TGTGCCAGCTCACCCCTAAACAGGGAAAAACTGTTTTTT
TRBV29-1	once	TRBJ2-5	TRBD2	CSVEVGAGRGETQYF	TGCAGCGTTGAAGTAGGGGCAGGGAGGGGAGAGACCCAGTACTTC
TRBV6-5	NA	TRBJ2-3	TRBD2	CASSYSYSGADTQYF	TGTGCCAGCAGTTACTCCTATAGCGGGGCAGATACGCAGTATTTT
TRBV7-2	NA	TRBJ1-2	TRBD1	CASSSRDSPGYTF	TGTGCCAGCAGCTCCCGGGACAGCCCTGGCTACACCTTC
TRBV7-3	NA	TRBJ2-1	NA	CASSLIRGGEQFF	TGTGCCAGCAGCTTAATAAGGGGGGGTGAGCAGTTCTTC